These 22 T cell receptor beta chains were sequenced from one sample in a study of blood T cells in healthy people across ages. A J-beta primer mix and a sample-barcoded 5' primer were used in a second PCR of roughly 6 to 11 cycles. TCRdb itself ran the 5' RACE reads through MiXCR, one entry per CDR3 protein. The table has fewer than 900,000 distinct CDR3 sequences, about 37% seen once. The specimen sequenced was blood. The receptor set was obtained from a man between 18 and 35 years old in good health.

The CDR3 is CASSSLAGTGLAYEQYF. The CDR3 DNA is TGTGCCAGCTCCTCCTTAGCGGGGACGGGTTTGGCCTACGAGCAGTACTTC. V is TRBV27 and J is TRBJ2-7, with 8 bases fitting TRBD2. Germline lookup yields CDR1 MNHEY and CDR2 SMNVEV (reference sequence). Trimming at V came to 8 bases and at J to 2 bases, leaving 17 bases not matched to a gene. The CDR3 sequence is 17 residues long.

This clonotype was recorded many times. CDR3 in amino acids: CASSQETSGEETQYF. The CDR3 region has the DNA TGCGCCAGCAGCCAAGAGACTAGCGGGGAAGAGACCCAGTACTTC. The rearrangement joins TRBV4-1 to TRBJ2-5; TRBD2 matches 11 bases. This CDR3 comprises 15 residues. The V gene end was trimmed by 0 bases and the J gene end by 3 bases; junction bases not matched to a gene: 0. Germline assignment: CDR1 MGHRA and CDR2 YSYEKL.

The chain employs TRBV7-2 and TRBJ1-5; D not certain. The CDR3 loop spans 14 amino acids. Trimming left V 8 bases short and J 0 bases short, with 11 bases between. CDR1 is SGHTA and CDR2 is FQGNSA in the germline V gene. Written as DNA, the CDR3 is TGTGCCAGCGGTACTGGGTATAGCAATCAGCCCCAGCATTTT. This translates into CASGTGYSNQPQHF.

A few counts support this clonotype. As DNA, the CDR3 is TGTGCCACCCTGGGACAGGTCAACACTGAAGCTTTCTTT. The encoded protein is CATLGQVNTEAFF. The chain couples TRBV6-1 to TRBJ1-1, with 8 bases identical to TRBD1. Per germline, CDR1 MNHNS and CDR2 SASEGT. This CDR3 is 13 amino acids long. V lost 10 bases, J lost 2 bases, and 6 bases stayed unmatched.

This clonotype was detected many times. Germline is not matched at one junction end, which may reflect a read error. The chain has TRBV7-2 and TRBJ2-3; 11 bases fit TRBD2. The germline V gene encodes CDR1 SGHTA and CDR2 FQGNSA. The length of the CDR3 is 15 residues. The CDR3 here is CASSLAGGSSDTQYF. The CDR3 DNA reads as TGTGCCAGCAGCCTAGCGGGGGGTAGTTCGGATACGCAGTATTTT.

This clonotype showed up just a few times. The chain combines TRBV15 with TRBJ2-1; perhaps TRBD2 as D (6 bases). The CDR3 contains 15 residues. The germline CDR1 and CDR2 sequences are LNHNV and YYDKDF (reference sequence). Trimming removed 4 bases at V and 6 bases at J, with 16 bases between. The CDR3 is CATSTPGLIGNEQFF. The DNA of the CDR3 is TGTGCCACCAGCACACCGGGACTCATTGGCAATGAGCAGTTCTTC.

The rearrangement joins TRBV16 to TRBJ1-1, with no clear D. V was clipped by 0 bases and J by 2 bases, with 10 bases between them. Germline CDR1 reads KGHSY; CDR2 reads FQNENV. This CDR3 is built from 15 residues. This CDR3 is CASSQSLGSNTEAFF. The CDR3 DNA sequence: TGTGCCAGCAGCCAATCTCTAGGGTCCAACACTGAAGCTTTCTTT.

The chain is built from TRBV12-3 or TRBV12-4 and TRBJ2-3; 8 nucleotides agree with TRBD2. The CDR3 spans 15 residues. Trimming cost V 6 bases and J 4 bases; bases outside gene matches: 9. The CDR3 here is CASRPGGGSADTQYF. CDR3 coding DNA: TGTGCCAGCAGACCCGGGGGGGGAAGCGCAGATACGCAGTATTTT.

This clonotype was recorded many times. The J gene is TRBJ1-2, the V gene TRBV3-1; no definite D call. Deletions cut 3 bases from V and 5 bases from J, with 16 bases between. The CDR3 covers 15 residues. Germline V gene data show CDR1 as LGHDT and CDR2 as YNNKEL (reference sequence). The CDR3 bases are TGTGCCAGCAGCCAGGGGAGCCAGGCTACATATGGCTACACCTTC. It is translated as CASSQGSQATYGYTF.

This clonotype appeared many times. The chain is built from TRBV7-2 and TRBJ2-1, with D possibly TRBD2 on 7 matching bases. Trimming left V 1 base short and J 6 bases short, with 13 bases between. The CDR3 is 15 amino acids. Germline lookup yields CDR1 SGHTA and CDR2 FQGNSA. CDR3 in amino acids: CASSLVGGAGNEQFF. DNA of the CDR3: TGTGCCAGCAGCTTAGTTGGGGGGGCAGGCAATGAGCAGTTCTTC.

The chain employs TRBV29-1 and TRBJ2-3, with a tentative D call TRBD2 (5 bases). The V end was cut by 1 base, the J end by 0 bases, with 26 bases between. The length of the CDR3 is 20 residues. The germline gives CDR1 SQVTM, CDR2 ANQGSEA. As DNA, the CDR3 is TGCAGCGTTGAAGGGCCTACGGACTTCAGTCCCACTTCTAGCACAGATACGCAGTATTTT. This gives the protein CSVEGPTDFSPTSSTDTQYF.

This sequence joins TRBV20-1 and TRBJ1-2; TRBD1 might be the D (5 bases). Trimming took off 1 base at V and 3 bases at J, with 15 bases between the two ends. Germline CDR1 DFQATT, CDR2 SNEGSKA (reference sequence). The CDR3 has 15 residues. CDR3 bases: TGCAGTGCTAGAGCCCAGATCGGGACCGACTATGGCTACACCTTC. Its translation is CSARAQIGTDYGYTF.

This clonotype has a handful of counts. V and J are TRBV6-5 and TRBJ2-6, with a tentative D call TRBD1 (5 bases). The CDR3 spans 14 residues. Germline values: CDR1 MNHEY, CDR2 SVGAGI. V lost 5 bases to trimming and J lost 4 bases, with 9 bases between them. CDR3 nucleotides: TGTGCCAGCAGTAGAAACAGGGGGGCCAACGTCCTGACTTTC. Its protein product is CASSRNRGANVLTF.

The V and J genes are TRBV7-2 and TRBJ2-5, with 7 bases fitting TRBD1. The CDR3 extends over 14 amino acids. Germline-derived CDR1 and CDR2 are SGHTA and FQGNSA. The junction had 8 bases not matched to a gene; V was cut back by 5 bases and J by 5 bases. In DNA form, the CDR3 reads TGTGCCAGCAGCCCACAGACAGGGTTGGAGACCCAGTACTTC. As protein: CASSPQTGLETQYF.

About this clonotype itself: A single base separates this from a much larger clone, so it may be a read error. The V and J genes are TRBV12-3 or TRBV12-4 and TRBJ2-3, with D possibly called TRBD1 or TRBD2 (5 bases each). Deletions cut 5 bases from V and 4 bases from J, with 16 bases between. The CDR3 sequence is 15 residues long. This chain's CDR3 is CASSPDRGRADTQYF. For the CDR3, the DNA is TGTGCCAGCAGTCCAGATCGGGGCAGGGCAGATACGCAGTATTTT.

Points on this clonotype: The junction does not match germline at one end; this may be a read error. The chain recombines TRBV9 with TRBJ2-5, with D uncertain. This CDR3 spans 14 amino acids. Germline V gives CDR1 SGDLS, CDR2 YYNGEE. CDR3 coding DNA: TGTGCCAGCAGCGTAGCTGCGGCAGCAGAGGCCCAGTACTTC. Protein product: CASSVAAAAEAQYF. The complete variable domain, with remaining parts taken from reference TRBV9 and TRBJ2-5, reads DSGVTQTPKHLITATGQRVTLRCSPRSGDLSVYWYQQSLDQGLQFLIQYYNGEERAKGNILERFSAQQFPDLHSELNLSSLELGDSALYFCASSVAAAAEAQYFGPGTRLLVL.

This clonotype was seen ten or more times. V gene TRBV12-3 or TRBV12-4 combines with J gene TRBJ2-5; the D gene is possibly TRBD2 (5 bases). The CDR3 is 14 amino acids. V was clipped by 8 bases and J by 4 bases, with 17 bases between them. The CDR3 DNA reads TGTGCCAGCCTCCGGGAACCCGGGTCAGAGACCCAGTACTTC. Translating gives CASLREPGSETQYF.

Turning to this clonotype: The junction departs from the called germline gene at one end, perhaps through a read error. The CDR3 DNA reads as TGCAGAGCCCCGGGGCAGGGGGGGACTGAAGTTTTCTTT. It is translated as CRAPGQGGTEVFF. The V call is TRBV20-1, the J call TRBJ1-1; TRBD1 agrees at 7 bases. Looked up from germline, CDR1 is DFQATT and CDR2 is SNEGSKA (reference sequence). The CDR3 is 13 residues long.

Points on this clonotype: An end of the junction does not agree with germline; a read error may underlie this. The rearrangement joins TRBV4-1 to TRBJ2-3; D unclear. This CDR3 spans 15 amino acids. Per germline, CDR1 MGHRA and CDR2 YSYEKL. This chain's CDR3 is CASSQGMAHTETQYF. DNA for the CDR3: TGCGCCAGCAGCCAAGGTATGGCCCACACAGAGACGCAGTATTTT.

This clonotype appeared many times. V and J are TRBV21-1 and TRBJ2-1; TRBD1, the D gene given by the table, was not confirmed from the DNA. TRBV21-1 is given as a pseudogene. The CDR3 covers 14 residues. CDR3 sequence (DNA): TGTGCCAGCAGCACGAAACCCACAGGGCATGAGCAGTTCTTC. Encoded protein: CASSTKPTGHEQFF.

This sequence joins TRBV5-6 and TRBJ1-1; D perhaps matches TRBD1 (6 bases). The CDR3 covers 15 residues. Germline V gene data show CDR1 as SGHDT and CDR2 as YYEEEE. V was clipped by 2 bases and J by 4 bases, with 15 bases between them. CDR3 sequence reads: CASSLEQGGGTEAFF. For the CDR3, the DNA is TGTGCCAGCAGCTTAGAACAGGGTGGCGGCACTGAAGCTTTCTTT.

This clonotype has just a few counts. The J gene is TRBJ2-3, the V gene TRBV6-2 or TRBV6-3; D might be TRBD2 (7 bases). Germline V CDR1 and CDR2: MNHEY, SVGEGT. The CDR3 sequence is 16 residues long. V was pared by 5 bases and J by 3 bases, with 18 bases between. CDR3 DNA sequence: TGTGCCAGCAGTGCCCTAGGGGGGGGGACGACAGATACGCAGTATTTT. Amino acids: CASSALGGGTTDTQYF.